This TCR beta chain originates from a study of blood T cell repertoires in COVID-19. Study as a whole: Whether acute or convalescent, the COVID-19 samples came from the United States, Italy and Spain. The analysed material was cDNA or gDNA that came from T cells, B-cell-depleted T cells, or PBMCs.

Study processing details: Amplifying reference gene primers gave estimates of nucleated cell counts. The assay was immunoSEQ multiplex PCR, and TCRdb's table has in-frame clones only and misses some. That table supplies the V and J calls and clone size; D and trimming were determined from the DNA. Of about 170,000 clones listed, roughly 84% are singletons. The CDR3 extends over 14 amino acids. V trimming: 4 bases; J trimming: 6 bases; junction bases outside the gene matches: 7. The germline V gene has CDR1 LNHDA and CDR2 SQIVND (reference sequence). The sample consisted of peripheral blood. The chain is built from TRBV19 and TRBJ1-2; 8 bases map to TRBD1. This receptor was identified in a man aged 18-30 years with active or convalescent COVID-19. Written as DNA, the CDR3 is TGTGCCAGTAGTACTCGACAGGGGTTTAATGGCTACACCTTC. Translation: CASSTRQGFNGYTF. Combining the CDR3 with reference TRBV19 and TRBJ1-2 gives the whole variable domain DGGITQSPKYLFRKEGQNVTLSCEQNLNHDAMYWYRQDPGQGLRLIYYSQIVNDFQKGDIAEGYSVSREKKESFPLTVTSAQKNPTAFYLCASSTRQGFNGYTFGSGTRLTVV.